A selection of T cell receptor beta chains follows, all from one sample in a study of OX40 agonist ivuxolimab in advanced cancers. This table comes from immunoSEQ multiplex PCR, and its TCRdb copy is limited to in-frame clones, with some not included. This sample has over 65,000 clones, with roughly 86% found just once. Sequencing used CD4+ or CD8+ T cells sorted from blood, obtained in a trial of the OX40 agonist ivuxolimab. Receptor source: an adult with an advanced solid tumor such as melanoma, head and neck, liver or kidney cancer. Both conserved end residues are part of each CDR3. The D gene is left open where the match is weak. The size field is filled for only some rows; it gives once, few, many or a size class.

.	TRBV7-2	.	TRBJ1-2	CASSLGGNQGYTF	TGTGCCAGCAGCTTAGGGGGGAATCAGGGCTACACCTTC
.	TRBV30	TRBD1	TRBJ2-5	CAWSAGTGPQETQYF	TGTGCCTGGAGTGCCGGGACAGGGCCCCAAGAGACCCAGTACTTC
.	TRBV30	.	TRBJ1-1	CAWNPIRGTEAFF	TGTGCCTGGAACCCTATCCGAGGCACTGAAGCTTTCTTT
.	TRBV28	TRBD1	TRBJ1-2	CASSQQGAIGYTF	TGTGCCAGCAGTCAACAGGGGGCCATCGGCTACACCTTC
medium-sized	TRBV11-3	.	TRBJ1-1	CASSPGLTENTEAFF	TGTGCCAGCAGCCCTGGCTTGACAGAGAACACTGAAGCTTTCTTT
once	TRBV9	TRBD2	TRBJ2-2	CATPPPETSGRSNGELFF	TGTGCCACCCCTCCCCCCGAGACTAGCGGGAGGAGTAACGGGGAGCTGTTTTTT
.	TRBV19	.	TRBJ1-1	CASRTDRRTEAFF	TGTGCCAGTAGGACGGACAGACGAACTGAAGCTTTCTTT
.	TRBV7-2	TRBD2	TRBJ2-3	CASSPRPAGSFDTQYF	TGTGCCAGCAGTCCCCGGCCAGCGGGATCATTCGATACGCAGTATTTT
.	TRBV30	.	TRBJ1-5	CAWSVYPSFEPQHF	TGTGCCTGGAGTGTATACCCGTCTTTCGAGCCCCAGCATTTT
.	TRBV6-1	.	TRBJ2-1	CASSEVTGPYNEQFF	TGTGCCAGCAGTGAAGTCACGGGTCCCTACAATGAGCAGTTCTTC
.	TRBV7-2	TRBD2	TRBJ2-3	CASSYGLGTDTQYF	TGTGCCAGCAGTTACGGACTAGGCACAGATACGCAGTATTTT
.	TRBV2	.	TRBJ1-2	CASSGLNYGYTF	TGTGCCAGCAGTGGACTAAACTATGGCTACACCTTC
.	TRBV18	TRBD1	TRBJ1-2	CASSQTGGAGYDYGYTF	TGTGCCAGCTCCCAAACAGGGGGCGCAGGGTACGACTATGGCTACACCTTC
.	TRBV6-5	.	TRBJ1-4	CASSYLGHPNEKLFF	TGTGCCAGCAGTTACCTGGGACATCCCAATGAAAAACTGTTTTTT
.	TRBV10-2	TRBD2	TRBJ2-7	CASSPTAGGYEQYF	TGCGCCAGCAGCCCCACGGCGGGGGGTTACGAGCAGTACTTC
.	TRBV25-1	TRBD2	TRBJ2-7	CASSEFFTGDYTSYEQYF	TGTGCCAGCAGTGAATTCTTTACCGGGGACTACACCTCCTACGAGCAGTACTTC
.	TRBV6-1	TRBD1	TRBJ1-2	CASSAGQGANYGYTF	TGTGCCAGCAGTGCCGGACAGGGGGCTAACTATGGCTACACCTTC
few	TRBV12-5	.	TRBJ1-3	CASGLRGGTGNTIYF	TGTGCTAGTGGTTTGAGGGGAGGAACTGGAAACACCATATATTTT
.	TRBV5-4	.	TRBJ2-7	CASSLRTRRNINEQYF	TGTGCCAGCAGCTTAAGGACCCGGAGGAATATTAACGAGCAGTACTTC
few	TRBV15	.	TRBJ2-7	CATSRDSYEQYF	TGTGCCACCAGCAGAGACTCCTACGAGCAGTACTTC
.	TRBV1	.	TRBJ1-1	CTSSQDPRVPNMNTEAFF	TGCACCAGCAGCCAAGATCCCAGGGTGCCCAACATGAACACTGAAGCTTTCTTT
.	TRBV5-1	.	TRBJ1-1	CASSLRHSNTEAFF	TGCGCCAGCAGCTTGCGGCATAGTAACACTGAAGCTTTCTTT
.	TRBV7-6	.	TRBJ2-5	CASSPRQGGEQYF	TGTGCCAGCAGCCCCCGACAGGGCGGGGAGCAGTACTTC
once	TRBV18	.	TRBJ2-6	CASSGANVLTF	TGTGCCAGCTCTGGGGCCAACGTCCTGACTTTC
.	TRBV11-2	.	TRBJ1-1	CASSFSRGNTEAFF	TGTGCCAGCAGCTTTTCACGTGGGAACACTGAAGCTTTCTTT
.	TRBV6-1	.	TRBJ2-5	CASTTTGGWKDQYF	TGTGCCAGCACCACTACGGGGGGCTGGAAGGACCAGTACTTC
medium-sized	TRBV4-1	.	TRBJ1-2	CASSHQFRRVPRGYGYTF	TGCGCCAGCAGCCACCAATTCAGGCGGGTCCCCAGGGGCTATGGCTACACCTTC
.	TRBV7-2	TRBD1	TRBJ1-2	CASSFRGRSDTF	TGTGCCAGCAGCTTTAGGGGGCGATCAGATACCTTC
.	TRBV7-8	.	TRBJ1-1	CASSLGQGAEAFF	TGTGCCAGCAGCTTAGGACAAGGCGCTGAAGCTTTCTTT
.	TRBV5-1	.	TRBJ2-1	CASSAGATYEQFF	TGCGCCAGCTCGGCAGGGGCCACCTATGAGCAGTTCTTC
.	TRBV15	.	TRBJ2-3	CATSREPPGPRRTDTQYF	TGTGCCACCAGCAGAGAACCTCCGGGCCCCAGGAGGACAGATACGCAGTATTTT
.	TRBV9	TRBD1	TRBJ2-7	CASSPRDRSHYEQYF	TGTGCCAGCAGCCCCCGGGACAGATCCCACTACGAGCAGTACTTC
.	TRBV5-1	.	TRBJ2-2	CASSSIRRQTYSNTGELFF	TGCGCCAGCAGCAGCATCCGGAGACAGACATATTCGAACACCGGGGAGCTGTTTTTT